One sample yielded the 8 T cell receptor beta chains listed below, sequenced in a study of human T cells and chemical hapten exposure. Time point noted: patch test 1, 2 weeks after DPC sensitization. Indicated treatment: therapeutic diphenylcyclopropenone sensitization with weekly scalp DPC. MiXCR, applied by TCRdb to the RACE reads, yields one record per CDR3 protein. The table lists approximately 80,000 distinct CDR3 sequences, about 10% of them singletons, with 4% to 5% in the top ten. Sample: whole blood, taken in connection with sensitization to the hapten diphenylcyclopropenone (DPC). The receptor source for this set is a woman aged 45-60 years with alopecia areata. Some clones in this sample may be carry-over from other donors' samples.

The chain combines TRBV28 with TRBJ2-2, with 11 positions matching TRBD1. Germline V gene sequence: CDR1 MDHEN, CDR2 SYDVKM. The CDR3 has 12 residues. The V gene end was trimmed by 8 bases and the J gene end by 10 bases; junction bases not matched to a gene: 3. The CDR3 loop reads CASGQGAVELFF. CDR3 in DNA: TGTGCCAGCGGACAGGGGGCGGTGGAGCTGTTTTTT.

This clonotype showed up many times. One end of the junction varies from germline; a read error may be responsible. The chain couples TRBV2 to TRBJ2-2; D may be TRBD2 (5 bases). CDR1 and CDR2 (germline): SNHLY, FYNNEI. The CDR3 covers 16 residues. The DNA of the CDR3 is TGTGCCAGCAGGGAAGGCCGGGGAAAGCGCACCGGGGAGCTGTTTTTT. Protein product: CASREGRGKRTGELFF.

The sample holds a few counts of this clonotype. The chain is built from TRBV28 and TRBJ1-6; D gene ambiguous. Germline CDR1 MDHEN, CDR2 SYDVKM. The CDR3 consists of 13 residues. V was pared by 7 bases and J by 6 bases, with 10 bases between. CDR3 sequence (DNA): TGTGCCAGCACAGGATTTACTAATTCACCCCTCCACTTT. Protein sequence: CASTGFTNSPLHF.

In its sample, this clonotype was seen a few times. This chain connects TRBV29-1 to TRBJ2-1, with TRBD1 as a possible D gene (6 bases). V lost 6 bases and J lost 1, with 13 bases in between. The germline gives CDR1 SQVTM, CDR2 ANQGSEA. This CDR3 contains 14 residues. The DNA for the CDR3 is TGCAGCGTACTACAGGGAATGTCCTACAATGAGCAGTTCTTC. It specifies CSVLQGMSYNEQFF.

In this sample, this clonotype turned up a few times. V gene TRBV24-1 combines with J gene TRBJ1-2; 7 nucleotides align to TRBD1. The germline V gene has CDR1 KGHDR and CDR2 SFDVKD. Germline trimming cut 7 bases from V and 1 base from J; bases unmatched to any gene: 5. The length of the CDR3 is 14 residues. CDR3 sequence (DNA): TGTGCCACCAGGCGGACAGGCGATAACTATGGCTACACCTTC. Translated, it gives CATRRTGDNYGYTF.

This clonotype turned up a few times. The chain carries TRBV28 and TRBJ2-7; 7 nucleotides line up with TRBD1. The junction had 9 bases not matched to a gene; V was cut back by 6 bases and J by 7 bases. CDR3 length: 13 amino acids. Germline values: CDR1 MDHEN, CDR2 SYDVKM. The CDR3 bases are TGTGCCAGCAGGATAACAGGGGTGGGAGAGCAGTACTTC. Residues: CASRITGVGEQYF.

This clonotype came up many times. The V and J genes are TRBV21-1 and TRBJ2-2; the D segment call TRBD2 is taken from the table without a DNA check. TRBV21-1 is tagged as a pseudogene. The CDR3 runs 14 residues. The CDR3 here is CAPQAGRYTGELFF. CDR3 nucleotides: TGTGCCCCTCAGGCAGGGAGGTACACCGGGGAGCTGTTTTTT.

This clonotype has just a few counts. The chain uses TRBV2 and TRBJ2-1, with D hard to call. The CDR3 is 13 amino acids. The germline CDR1 and CDR2 sequences are SNHLY and FYNNEI. V was trimmed by 5 bases and J by 6 bases, leaving 11 bases between them. This CDR3 is CASSSDQRNEQFF. The CDR3, as DNA: TGTGCCAGCAGTTCAGACCAACGCAATGAGCAGTTCTTC.